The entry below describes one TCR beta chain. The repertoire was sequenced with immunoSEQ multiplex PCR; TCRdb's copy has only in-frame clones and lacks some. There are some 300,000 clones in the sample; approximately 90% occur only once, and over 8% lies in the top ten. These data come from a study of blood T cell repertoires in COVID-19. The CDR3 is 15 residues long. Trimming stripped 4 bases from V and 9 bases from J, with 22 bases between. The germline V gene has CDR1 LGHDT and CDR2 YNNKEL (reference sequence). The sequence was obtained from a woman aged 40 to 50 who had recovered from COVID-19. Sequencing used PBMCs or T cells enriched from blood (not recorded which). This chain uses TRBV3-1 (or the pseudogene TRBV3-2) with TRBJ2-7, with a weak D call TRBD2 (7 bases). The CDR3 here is CASSLDSRGGQVQYF. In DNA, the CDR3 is TGTGCCAGCAGCCTCGACAGTAGGGGGGGCCAAGTGCAGTACTTC.